The present entry profiles one TCR beta chain with its context. Its target is unknown. V was trimmed by 1 base and J by 7 bases, leaving 16 bases between them. The CDR3 has 15 amino acids. CDR1 is SGHTA, CDR2 FQGTGA, per germline. This record belongs to a study of cytomegalovirus exposure and HLA in healthy donors. General study results and limits: The authors later found most CMV-associated TCR beta chains appeared HLA-restricted. The records held CMV serostatus as the only immune exposure information.

The PCR made use of 60 Vbeta and 13 Jbeta primers. Clones were read by immunoSEQ multiplex PCR, and TCRdb kept only the in-frame ones, dropping some. The table lists around 100,000 clones, 81% of them singletons. V usage is TRBV7-3 and J usage is TRBJ1-2, with a tentative D call TRBD1 (6 bases). The sample taken for sequencing was PBMCs. This clonotype originated in a man in his forties in good health and CMV-seropositive. CDR3 loop: CASSLNPGGASGYTF. The CDR3 DNA is TGTGCCAGCAGCTTAAATCCCGGGGGGGCGAGTGGCTACACCTTC.